This entry lists 27 T cell receptor beta chains sequenced from one sample in a study of blood T cell dynamics during melanoma immunotherapy. Measured with immunoSEQ multiplex PCR; TCRdb has only the in-frame clones, and not every one. The sample consists of around 12,000 clones, around nine tenths of them appearing once. Time point denoted: week 3, after first cycle of checkpoint inhibitor. This sample comprised blood, obtained from a patient treated with checkpoint blockade. The source is a human donor with melanoma.

The rearrangement joins TRBV7-9 to TRBJ2-1; D possibly matches TRBD1 or TRBD2 (5 bases each). There are 15 residues in the CDR3. Germline CDR1 and CDR2: SEHNR and FQNEAQ (reference sequence). V dropped 2 bases and J dropped 5 bases, with 13 bases sitting between them. CDR3 DNA sequence: TGTGCCAGCAGCTTAACGGGACGGACACACAATGAGCAGTTCTTC. It codes for CASSLTGRTHNEQFF. The variable domain in full, with the rest retrieved from reference TRBV7-9 and TRBJ2-1, is DTGVSQNPRHKITKRGQNVTFRCDPISEHNRLYWYRQTLGQGPEFLTYFQNEAQLEKSRLLSDRFSAERPKGSFSTLEIQRTEQGDSAMYLCASSLTGRTHNEQFFGPGTRLTVL.

The chain joins TRBV6-6 to TRBJ1-6, with D unresolved. Germline loops: CDR1 MNHNY, CDR2 SVGAGI (reference sequence). V shed 5 bases and J shed 7 bases, with 15 bases lying between them. The CDR3 contains 15 residues. The CDR3 DNA reads TGTGCCAGCAGTCCTATGGACGTCGCGAATTCACCCCTCCACTTT. It specifies CASSPMDVANSPLHF.

The chain carries TRBV25-1 and TRBJ1-1; D remains ambiguous. V gave up 6 bases and J gave up 1 base, with 18 bases separating them. The CDR3 consists of 16 residues. Germline V lookup: CDR1 MGHDK, CDR2 SYGVNS. The CDR3 spells CASSPFGSTPNTEAFF. In DNA, the CDR3 is TGTGCCAGCAGCCCTTTTGGGAGTACTCCGAACACTGAAGCTTTCTTT.

This chain connects TRBV5-1 to TRBJ2-5; tentatively, D is TRBD1 or TRBD2 (5 bases each). CDR1 and CDR2 (germline): SGHRS, YFSETQ. This CDR3 region has 14 residues. V shed 1 base and J shed 5 bases, with 12 bases lying between them. The CDR3 nucleotides are TGCGCCAGCAGCTTGCAGGGCCGAGGGGAGACCCAGTACTTC. The encoded protein is CASSLQGRGETQYF.

V usage is TRBV5-6 and J usage is TRBJ1-5, with TRBD1 as a possible D gene (5 bases). This CDR3 is built from 15 residues. V was pared by 0 bases and J by 3 bases, with 10 bases between. Per the germline V gene, CDR1 is SGHDT and CDR2 is YYEEEE. CDR3 sequence reads: CASSLAGRDNQPQHF. CDR3 DNA sequence: TGTGCCAGCAGCTTGGCCGGCAGGGACAATCAGCCCCAGCATTTT.

The CDR3 coding sequence is TGCGCCAGCAGGTTTGAAGTCGGCGGGGGCCGCTCCTACGAGCAGTACTTC. It is translated as CASRFEVGGGRSYEQYF. The V gene is TRBV5-1, the J gene TRBJ2-7, with D perhaps TRBD2 (7 bases). Per the germline V gene, CDR1 is SGHRS and CDR2 is YFSETQ. With 5 bases removed from V and 0 bases from J, the gap between germline ends came to 21 bases. CDR3 length: 17 amino acids. Using reference TRBV5-1 and TRBJ2-7 for the parts outside the CDR3, the full variable domain is KAGVTQTPRYLIKTRGQQVTLSCSPISGHRSVSWYQQTPGQGLQFLFEYFSETQRNKGNFPGRFSGRQFSNSRSEMNVSTLELGDSALYLCASRFEVGGGRSYEQYFGPGTRLTVT.

This sequence joins TRBV11-2 and TRBJ1-2, with 12 bases fitting TRBD1. CDR1 and CDR2 (germline): SGHAT, FQNNGV. The CDR3 totals 16 residues. The V segment lost 3 bases and the J segment 2 bases; nucleotides outside the gene matches: 4. Here the CDR3 DNA reads TGTGCCAGCAGCTTTGGGACAGGGGGCGAAAACTATGGCTACACCTTC. It encodes CASSFGTGGENYGYTF.

This CDR3 reads CASSTQGQGARGNTIYF. In nucleotides, the CDR3 is TGTGCCAGTAGTACCCAAGGACAGGGGGCACGTGGAAACACCATATATTTT. This sequence joins TRBV19 and TRBJ1-3; 11 bases match TRBD1. The CDR3 is 17 residues long. The trim removed 4 bases at V and 3 bases at J, leaving 8 bases unmatched. Looked up from germline, CDR1 is LNHDA and CDR2 is SQIVND (reference sequence).

This clone was recorded only once. The chain employs TRBV7-6 and TRBJ2-5, with 8 nucleotides matching TRBD1. The CDR3 sequence is 15 residues long. The ends lost 1 base at V and 5 bases at J; junction bases unmatched: 6. The V gene's germline CDR1 is SGHVS and CDR2 FNYEAQ. The CDR3: CASSLGAGGTETQYF. The CDR3 DNA follows: TGTGCCAGCAGCTTAGGCGCAGGGGGCACGGAGACCCAGTACTTC.

This clone was seen just once. V usage is TRBV2 and J usage is TRBJ2-4; weak D call: TRBD2 (6 bases). Germline V gene sequence: CDR1 SNHLY, CDR2 FYNNEI. V shed 6 bases and J shed 6 bases, with 9 bases lying between them. The CDR3 length is 12 residues. In DNA, the CDR3 is TGTGCCAGCAGGCCCGGGGGAAACATTCAGTACTTC. Its protein product is CASRPGGNIQYF.

Written as DNA, the CDR3 is TGCAGCGTTCTAAGGACAGGTCTCGAGCAAGAGACCCAGTACTTC. Translation gives CSVLRTGLEQETQYF. V usage is TRBV29-1 and J usage is TRBJ2-5; 7 nucleotides match TRBD1. CDR1 is SQVTM and CDR2 is ANQGSEA in the germline V gene. This CDR3 has 15 residues. The ends lost 5 bases at V and 2 bases at J; junction bases unmatched: 11.

V gene TRBV7-9 combines with J gene TRBJ1-2; tentatively, D is TRBD1 (6 bases). The germline V and J ends were trimmed by 4 bases and 4 bases, with 10 bases remaining between them. The CDR3 is 13 amino acids. Germline lookup yields CDR1 SEHNR and CDR2 FQNEAQ (reference sequence). The CDR3 DNA reads TGTGCCAGCAGCTACCGGGACATCTATGGCTACACCTTC. This gives the protein CASSYRDIYGYTF. The full variable domain, in which reference TRBV7-9 and TRBJ1-2 provide the parts outside the CDR3, is DTGVSQNPRHKITKRGQNVTFRCDPISEHNRLYWYRQTLGQGPEFLTYFQNEAQLEKSRLLSDRFSAERPKGSFSTLEIQRTEQGDSAMYLCASSYRDIYGYTFGSGTRLTVV.

The chain combines TRBV5-1 with TRBJ2-7; the match to TRBD2 covers 7 bases. Per the germline V gene, CDR1 is SGHRS and CDR2 is YFSETQ. This CDR3 region has 16 residues. Trimming at V came to 0 bases and at J to 4 bases, leaving 10 bases not matched to a gene. The CDR3 DNA reads TGCGCCAGCAGCTTGGAGGGAGGGAGCATTCGATACGAGCAGTACTTC. It encodes CASSLEGGSIRYEQYF.

The CDR3 sequence is CASSFRDRGTEAFF. CDR3 nucleotide sequence: TGTGCCAGCAGCTTCCGGGACAGGGGAACTGAAGCTTTCTTT. The rearrangement links TRBV7-9 to TRBJ1-1; 10 positions match TRBD1. CDR1 and CDR2 from the germline V gene are SEHNR and FQNEAQ (reference sequence). The V segment lost 3 bases and the J segment 5 bases; nucleotides outside the gene matches: 3. The CDR3 loop spans 14 amino acids.

This clone was observed once. The chain recombines TRBV19 with TRBJ1-6; TRBD1 matches 9 bases. CDR1 and CDR2 (germline): LNHDA, SQIVND (reference sequence). The CDR3 sequence is 15 residues long. V lost 6 bases and J lost 4; bases outside the gene matches: 4. The DNA for the CDR3 is TGTGCCAGTAGGGGACAGGGTTGGTATAATTCACCCCTCCACTTT. Protein product: CASRGQGWYNSPLHF.

The chain employs TRBV25-1 and TRBJ2-5; the D gene is possibly TRBD2 (5 bases). The CDR3 covers 14 residues. Germline CDR1 and CDR2: MGHDK and SYGVNS. Trimming took off 3 bases at V and 5 bases at J, with 13 bases between the two ends. The CDR3 loop is CASSESASGETQYF. The CDR3 DNA follows: TGTGCCAGCAGTGAGTCCGCCTCGGGGGAGACCCAGTACTTC.

The V gene is TRBV19, the J gene TRBJ1-6; 8 bases fit TRBD1. The V segment lost 3 bases and the J segment 5 bases; nucleotides outside the gene matches: 6. The CDR3 length is 16 residues. CDR1 and CDR2 (germline): LNHDA, SQIVND (reference sequence). The CDR3 loop is CASSISGQGNNSPLHF. As DNA, the CDR3 is TGTGCCAGTAGTATTAGCGGACAGGGTAATAATTCACCCCTCCACTTT.

The rearrangement links TRBV7-9 to TRBJ1-1; D remains unclear. The CDR3 runs to 14 residues. CDR1 and CDR2 (germline): SEHNR, FQNEAQ (reference sequence). Trimming pared 5 bases from V and 0 bases from J, leaving 10 bases between. CDR3 in amino acids: CASSPQPMNTEAFF. Written as DNA, the CDR3 is TGTGCCAGCAGCCCACAACCGATGAACACTGAAGCTTTCTTT. The full variable domain, rest sourced from reference TRBV7-9 and TRBJ1-1, is DTGVSQNPRHKITKRGQNVTFRCDPISEHNRLYWYRQTLGQGPEFLTYFQNEAQLEKSRLLSDRFSAERPKGSFSTLEIQRTEQGDSAMYLCASSPQPMNTEAFFGQGTRLTVV.

The rearrangement links TRBV6-5 to TRBJ2-2, with D perhaps matching TRBD1 or TRBD2 (5 bases each). V was pared by 5 bases and J by 1 base, with 11 bases between. Germline assignment: CDR1 MNHEY and CDR2 SVGAGI. The CDR3 covers 15 residues. For the CDR3, the DNA is TGTGCCAGCAGTACCGGGACCGTGAACACCGGGGAGCTGTTTTTT. It codes for CASSTGTVNTGELFF.

The chain recombines TRBV6-5 with TRBJ1-1, with D possibly being TRBD1 (5 bases). Germline assignment: CDR1 MNHEY and CDR2 SVGAGI. The V end lost 5 bases, the J end lost 4 bases, and 14 bases lay between the germline ends. The CDR3 totals 14 residues. The DNA for the CDR3 is TGTGCCAGCAGTCTACAGGATGGTAGCACTGAAGCTTTCTTT. Translated: CASSLQDGSTEAFF.

The V gene is TRBV7-9, the J gene TRBJ1-1, with 7 bases identical to TRBD1. CDR1 and CDR2 from the germline V gene are SEHNR and FQNEAQ (reference sequence). The ends lost 0 bases at V and 1 base at J; junction bases unmatched: 5. The CDR3 sequence is 16 residues long. The CDR3 coding sequence is TGTGCCAGCAGCTTAGCGAGGCCAGGGGGGAACACTGAAGCTTTCTTT. It specifies CASSLARPGGNTEAFF.

This chain's CDR3 is CASSATGASYEQYF. CDR3 coding DNA: TGTGCCAGCAGTGCGACAGGGGCCTCCTACGAGCAGTACTTC. The chain joins TRBV25-1 to TRBJ2-7; 8 nucleotides agree with TRBD1. The CDR3 spans 14 residues. With V trimmed by 4 bases and J by 0 bases, 2 bases remained unmatched. Germline CDR1 MGHDK, CDR2 SYGVNS.

This sequence joins TRBV15 and TRBJ1-5, with 9 bases aligning to TRBD1. The V gene end was trimmed by 8 bases and the J gene end by 7 bases; junction bases not matched to a gene: 9. The CDR3 extends over 14 amino acids. The germline CDR1 and CDR2 sequences are LNHNV and YYDKDF (reference sequence). The CDR3 region is CATGWDRDGQPQHF. The CDR3 coding sequence is TGTGCCACCGGATGGGACAGGGATGGGCAGCCCCAGCATTTT.

The chain carries TRBV18 and TRBJ1-6, with 9 bases fitting TRBD1. The CDR3 extends over 15 amino acids. Germline V gives CDR1 KGHSH, CDR2 LQKENI. The V and J ends lost 6 bases and 7 bases, in that order; junction bases with no gene match: 7. The CDR3 sequence: CASSRTGDRNSPLHF. The CDR3 DNA sequence: TGTGCCAGCTCTCGGACAGGGGACAGGAATTCACCCCTCCACTTT.

The J gene is TRBJ1-2, the V gene TRBV4-3; possible D gene TRBD1, 5 bases. The CDR3 consists of 14 residues. The germline V gene encodes CDR1 LGHNA and CDR2 YSLEER. V lost 0 bases, J lost 3 bases, and 8 bases lay in between. This chain's CDR3 is CASSQEGGDYGYTF. The CDR3 DNA reads as TGCGCCAGCAGCCAAGAGGGGGGGGACTATGGCTACACCTTC.

The rearrangement uses TRBV5-1 and TRBJ2-7, with 7 positions matching TRBD2. The CDR3 runs to 15 residues. The ends lost 2 bases at V and 2 bases at J; junction bases unmatched: 7. Germline V gives CDR1 SGHRS, CDR2 YFSETQ. The DNA for the CDR3 is TGCGCCAGCAGCTTAAGTAGCGGGCCCGCCTACGAGCAGTACTTC. Translating gives CASSLSSGPAYEQYF. The full variable domain, rest sourced from reference TRBV5-1 and TRBJ2-7, is KAGVTQTPRYLIKTRGQQVTLSCSPISGHRSVSWYQQTPGQGLQFLFEYFSETQRNKGNFPGRFSGRQFSNSRSEMNVSTLELGDSALYLCASSLSSGPAYEQYFGPGTRLTVT.

The rearrangement uses TRBV30 and TRBJ2-7, with unresolved D. In germline, CDR1 is GTSNPN, CDR2 SVGIG (reference sequence). The length of the CDR3 is 12 residues. Trimming removed 4 bases at V and 2 bases at J, with 9 bases between. CDR3 in DNA: TGTGCCTGGAACCACAATACCTACGAGCAGTACTTC. It yields the protein CAWNHNTYEQYF.